This is a list of T cell receptor beta chains from one sample in a study of cytomegalovirus exposure and HLA in healthy donors. Here immunoSEQ multiplex PCR was the method, and the copy in TCRdb shows in-frame clones only, minus some. The data hold around 170,000 clones, with roughly 77% observed a single time. What was sequenced was PBMCs. The receptors here all came from a woman aged 25 to 45 in good health and CMV-seronegative. The conserved cysteine and the conserved F or W are not part of the CDR3 here. The D gene is left open where the match is weak.

TRBV30,TRBD1,AWSPDRAGEQF
TRBV30,TRBD1,AWSGRGTGG
TRBV5-1,NA,ASSGEGIYEQY
TRBV30,NA,AWSREYEQY
TRBV5-1,TRBD1,ASSLGGTGRYGYT
TRBV7-8,TRBD1,ASSLGRGPTMTDTQY
TRBV5-1,TRBD1,ASSGTGETDTQY
TRBV6-1,NA,ASSVQGYGNTIY
TRBV10-1,TRBD1,ASSAQGAVDNEQF
TRBV5-1,TRBD1,ASSLEGTGANYGYT
TRBV5-1,NA,ASSLEASRLETQY
TRBV5-1,NA,ASSLGGNNNQPQH
TRBV30,NA,AWSELGGANTEAF
TRBV25-1,NA,ASGELGKK
TRBV5-5,TRBD1,ASSLEGAPTDTQY